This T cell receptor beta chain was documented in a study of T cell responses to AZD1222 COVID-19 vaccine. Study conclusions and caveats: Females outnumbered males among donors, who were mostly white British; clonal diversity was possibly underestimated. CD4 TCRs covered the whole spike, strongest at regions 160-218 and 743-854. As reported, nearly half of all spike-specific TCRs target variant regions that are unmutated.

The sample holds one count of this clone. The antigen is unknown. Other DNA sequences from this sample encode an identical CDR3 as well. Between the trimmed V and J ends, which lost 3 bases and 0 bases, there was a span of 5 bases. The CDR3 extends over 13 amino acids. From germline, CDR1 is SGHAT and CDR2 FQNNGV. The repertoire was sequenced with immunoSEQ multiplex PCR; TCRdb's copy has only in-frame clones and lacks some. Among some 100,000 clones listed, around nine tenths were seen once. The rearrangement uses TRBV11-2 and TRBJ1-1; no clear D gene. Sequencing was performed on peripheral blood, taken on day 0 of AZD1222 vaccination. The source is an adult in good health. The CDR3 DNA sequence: TGTGCCAGCAGCTTGGGCCTGAACACTGAAGCTTTCTTT. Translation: CASSLGLNTEAFF.